This TCR beta chain was profiled in a study of blood T cell repertoires in COVID-19. Whole-study context: The samples span acute and convalescent COVID-19 from the United States, Italy and Spain. PBMCs, B-cell-depleted T cells, or T cells provided the cDNA or gDNA that made up the material.

Seattle researchers signed up patients amid active infection and tracked them longitudinally. Measured with immunoSEQ multiplex PCR; TCRdb has only the in-frame clones, and not every one. The table lists about 240,000 clones, around 81% of them singletons. Between the trimmed V and J ends, which lost 2 bases and 1 base, there was a span of 8 bases. The CDR3 is made up of 14 amino acids. The germline gives CDR1 MNHEY, CDR2 SVGAGI. The source of this sequence is a woman aged 80 or older with COVID-19, enrolled during active disease. V and J are TRBV6-5 and TRBJ1-1; tentatively, D is TRBD1 (6 bases). Material for sequencing was peripheral blood. The chain's CDR3 is CASSYMGANTEAFF. CDR3 bases: TGTGCCAGCAGTTACATGGGGGCGAACACTGAAGCTTTCTTT.